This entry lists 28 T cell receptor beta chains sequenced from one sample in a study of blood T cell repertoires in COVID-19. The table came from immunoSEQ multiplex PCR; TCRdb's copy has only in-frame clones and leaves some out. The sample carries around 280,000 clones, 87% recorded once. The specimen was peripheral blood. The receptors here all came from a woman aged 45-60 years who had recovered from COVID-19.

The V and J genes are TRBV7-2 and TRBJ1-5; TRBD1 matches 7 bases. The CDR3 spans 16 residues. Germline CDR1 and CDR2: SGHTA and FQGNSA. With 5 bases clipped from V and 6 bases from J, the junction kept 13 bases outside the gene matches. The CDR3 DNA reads TGTGCCAGCAGCATAAGACAGGGAGTGGGCGGTCAGCCCCAGCATTTT. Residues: CASSIRQGVGGQPQHF.

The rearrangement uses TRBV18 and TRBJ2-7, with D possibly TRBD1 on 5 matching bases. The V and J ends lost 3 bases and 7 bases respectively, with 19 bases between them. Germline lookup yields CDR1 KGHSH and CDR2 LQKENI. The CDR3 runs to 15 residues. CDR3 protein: CASSPRSSGLGEQYF. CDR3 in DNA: TGTGCCAGCTCACCGCGGTCGTCAGGGCTGGGGGAGCAGTACTTC.

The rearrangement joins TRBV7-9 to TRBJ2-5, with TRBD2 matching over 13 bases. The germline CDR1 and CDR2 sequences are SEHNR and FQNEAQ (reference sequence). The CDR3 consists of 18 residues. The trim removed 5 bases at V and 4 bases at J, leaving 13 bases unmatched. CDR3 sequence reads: CASSKERTSGRSPETQYF. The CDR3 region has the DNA TGTGCCAGCAGCAAAGAACGGACTAGCGGGAGAAGCCCAGAGACCCAGTACTTC.

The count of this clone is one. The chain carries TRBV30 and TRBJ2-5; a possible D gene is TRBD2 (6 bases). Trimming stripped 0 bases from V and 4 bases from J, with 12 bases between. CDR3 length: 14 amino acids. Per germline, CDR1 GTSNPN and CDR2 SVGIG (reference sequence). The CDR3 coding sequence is TGTGCCTGGAGTGTGGCGGGGCGGAGAGAGACCCAGTACTTC. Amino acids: CAWSVAGRRETQYF. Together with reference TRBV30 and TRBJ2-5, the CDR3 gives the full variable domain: SQTIHQWPATLVQPVGSPLSLECTVEGTSNPNLYWYRQAAGRGLQLLFYSVGIGQISSEVPQNLSASRPQDRQFILSSKKLLLSDSGFYLCAWSVAGRRETQYFGPGTRLLVL.

This chain's CDR3 is CASSLGLNKETQYF. CDR3 nucleotides: TGTGCCAGCAGCTTGGGGCTAAACAAAGAGACCCAGTACTTC. The chain has TRBV7-2 and TRBJ2-5; D perhaps matches TRBD1 (5 bases). Trimming pared 3 bases from V and 3 bases from J, leaving 11 bases between. The CDR3 has 14 amino acids. CDR1 is SGHTA, CDR2 FQGNSA, per germline.

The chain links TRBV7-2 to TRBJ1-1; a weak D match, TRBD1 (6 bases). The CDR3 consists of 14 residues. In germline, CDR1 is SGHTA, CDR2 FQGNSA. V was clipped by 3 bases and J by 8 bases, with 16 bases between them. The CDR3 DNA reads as TGTGCCAGCAGCTTGACTATGGACAGACCAGAAGCTTTCTTT. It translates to CASSLTMDRPEAFF.

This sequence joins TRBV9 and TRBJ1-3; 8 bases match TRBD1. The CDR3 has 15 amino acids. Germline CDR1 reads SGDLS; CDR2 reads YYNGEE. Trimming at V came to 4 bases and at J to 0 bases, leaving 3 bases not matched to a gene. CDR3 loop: CASSPGTGSGNTIYF. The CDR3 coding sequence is TGTGCCAGCAGCCCCGGGACAGGCTCTGGAAACACCATATATTTT.

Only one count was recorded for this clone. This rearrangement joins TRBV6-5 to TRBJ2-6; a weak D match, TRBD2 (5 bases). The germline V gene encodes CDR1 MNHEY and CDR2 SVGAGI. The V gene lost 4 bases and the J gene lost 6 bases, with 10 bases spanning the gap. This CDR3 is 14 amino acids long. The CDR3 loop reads CASSLGVEANVLTF. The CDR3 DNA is TGTGCCAGCAGTTTGGGAGTTGAGGCCAACGTCCTGACTTTC.

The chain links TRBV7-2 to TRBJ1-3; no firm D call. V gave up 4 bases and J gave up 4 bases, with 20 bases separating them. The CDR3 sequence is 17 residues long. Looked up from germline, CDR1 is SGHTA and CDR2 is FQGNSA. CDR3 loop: CASSSPWNAGRGNTIYF. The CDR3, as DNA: TGTGCCAGCAGCTCCCCATGGAACGCCGGGAGAGGAAACACCATATATTTT.

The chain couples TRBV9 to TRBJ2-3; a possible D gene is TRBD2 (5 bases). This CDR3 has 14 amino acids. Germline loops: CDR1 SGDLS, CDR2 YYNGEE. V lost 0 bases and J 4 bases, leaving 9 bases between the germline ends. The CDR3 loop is CASSVAGRADTQYF. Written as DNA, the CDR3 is TGTGCCAGCAGCGTAGCCGGGCGGGCAGATACGCAGTATTTT.

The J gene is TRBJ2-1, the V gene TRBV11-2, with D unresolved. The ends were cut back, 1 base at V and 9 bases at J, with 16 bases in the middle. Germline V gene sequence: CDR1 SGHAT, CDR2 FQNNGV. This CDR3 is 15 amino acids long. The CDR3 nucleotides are TGTGCCAGCAGCTTAGGATTGGAGAGGTATGGTGAGCAGTTCTTC. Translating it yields CASSLGLERYGEQFF. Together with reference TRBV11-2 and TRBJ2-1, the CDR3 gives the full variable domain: EAGVAQSPRYKIIEKRQSVAFWCNPISGHATLYWYQQILGQGPKLLIQFQNNGVVDDSQLPKDRFSAERLKGVDSTLKIQPAKLEDSAVYLCASSLGLERYGEQFFGPGTRLTVL.

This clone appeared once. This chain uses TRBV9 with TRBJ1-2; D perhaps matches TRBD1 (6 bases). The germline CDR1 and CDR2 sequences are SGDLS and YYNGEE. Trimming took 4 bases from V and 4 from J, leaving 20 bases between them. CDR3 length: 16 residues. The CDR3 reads CASSLTSGVPSYGYTF. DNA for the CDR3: TGTGCCAGCAGCTTGACCTCAGGGGTGCCCTCCTATGGCTACACCTTC.

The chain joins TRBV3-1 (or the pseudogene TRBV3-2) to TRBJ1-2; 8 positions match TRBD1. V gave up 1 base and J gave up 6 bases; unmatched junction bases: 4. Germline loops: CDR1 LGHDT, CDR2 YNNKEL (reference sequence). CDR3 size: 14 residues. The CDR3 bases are TGTGCCAGCAGCCAAGTTACAGGGGGGAATGGCTACACCTTC. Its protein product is CASSQVTGGNGYTF.

CDR3 nucleotides: TGCGCCAGCAGCTTGAGGTCGCCGCAGGGGGCGGCTGGGGCCAACGTCCTGACTTTC. It specifies CASSLRSPQGAAGANVLTF. The chain links TRBV5-1 to TRBJ2-6, with TRBD1 matching 8 bases. The CDR3 is 19 residues long. Germline V lookup: CDR1 SGHRS, CDR2 YFSETQ. V dropped 1 base and J dropped 2; count of bases not matched to a gene: 11.

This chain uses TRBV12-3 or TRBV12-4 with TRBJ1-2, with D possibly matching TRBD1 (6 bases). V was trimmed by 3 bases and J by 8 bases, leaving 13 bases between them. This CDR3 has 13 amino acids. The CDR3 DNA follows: TGTGCCAGCAGTTTCGGACAGATCTTAGGCTACACCTTC. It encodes CASSFGQILGYTF.

CDR3 residues: CASSLELGTGNTGELFF. DNA for the CDR3: TGTGCCAGCAGCTTGGAGTTAGGGACAGGGAACACCGGGGAGCTGTTTTTT. The chain links TRBV5-6 to TRBJ2-2; 8 nucleotides match TRBD1. Germline values: CDR1 SGHDT, CDR2 YYEEEE. The trim removed 0 bases at V and 1 base at J, leaving 5 bases unmatched. The CDR3 length is 17 residues.

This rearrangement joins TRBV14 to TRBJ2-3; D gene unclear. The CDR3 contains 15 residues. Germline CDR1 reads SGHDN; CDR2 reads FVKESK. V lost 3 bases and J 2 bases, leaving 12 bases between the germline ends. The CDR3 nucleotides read TGTGCCAGCAGCCAGTTACAAGATTTCACAGATACGCAGTATTTT. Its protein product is CASSQLQDFTDTQYF.

The CDR3 DNA is TGTGCCAGCAGCTTAACAGGGGTCAGCAATCAGCCCCAGCATTTT. This codes for CASSLTGVSNQPQHF. The chain employs TRBV9 and TRBJ1-5; 7 nucleotides align to TRBD1. Looked up from germline, CDR1 is SGDLS and CDR2 is YYNGEE. J was trimmed by 1 base and V by 4 bases; bases with no gene match: 5. The length of the CDR3 is 15 residues.

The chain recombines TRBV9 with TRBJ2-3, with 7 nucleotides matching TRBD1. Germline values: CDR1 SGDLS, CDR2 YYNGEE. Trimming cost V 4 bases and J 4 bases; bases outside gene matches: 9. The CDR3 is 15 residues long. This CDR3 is CASSTRQGFPDTQYF. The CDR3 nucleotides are TGTGCCAGCAGCACCAGACAGGGTTTCCCAGATACGCAGTATTTT.

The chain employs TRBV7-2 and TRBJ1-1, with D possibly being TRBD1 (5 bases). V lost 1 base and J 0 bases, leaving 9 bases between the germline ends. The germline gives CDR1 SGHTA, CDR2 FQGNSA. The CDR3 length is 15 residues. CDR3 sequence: CASSLVWGMNTEAFF. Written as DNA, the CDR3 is TGTGCCAGCAGCTTAGTGTGGGGCATGAACACTGAAGCTTTCTTT.

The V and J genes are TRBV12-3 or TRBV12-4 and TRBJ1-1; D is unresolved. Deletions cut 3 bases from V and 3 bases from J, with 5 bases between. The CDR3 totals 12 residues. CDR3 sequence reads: CASSFPDTEAFF. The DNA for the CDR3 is TGTGCCAGCAGTTTCCCCGACACTGAAGCTTTCTTT.

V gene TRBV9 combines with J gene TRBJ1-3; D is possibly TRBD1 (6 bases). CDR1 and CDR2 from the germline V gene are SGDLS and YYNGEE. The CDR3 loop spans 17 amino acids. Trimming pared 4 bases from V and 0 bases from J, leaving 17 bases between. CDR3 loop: CASSKAGDSPSGNTIYF. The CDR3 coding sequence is TGTGCCAGCAGCAAAGCAGGGGATTCTCCCTCTGGAAACACCATATATTTT.

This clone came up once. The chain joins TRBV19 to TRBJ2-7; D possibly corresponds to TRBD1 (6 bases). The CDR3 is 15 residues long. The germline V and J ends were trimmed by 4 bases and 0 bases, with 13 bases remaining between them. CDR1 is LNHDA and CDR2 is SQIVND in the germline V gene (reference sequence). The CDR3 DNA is TGTGCCAGTAGTACAGGACAGTCCTTCTCCTACGAGCAGTACTTC. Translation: CASSTGQSFSYEQYF.

The CDR3 region has the DNA TGTGCCACCAGGGCTGGGACTAGCGGGAGTAATGAGCAGTTCTTC. Translating gives CATRAGTSGSNEQFF. V usage is TRBV15 and J usage is TRBJ2-1, with 14 nucleotides matching TRBD2. Losses at the gene ends were 6 bases for V and 7 bases for J; bases not matched to a gene: 5. Germline V CDR1 and CDR2: LNHNV, YYDKDF (reference sequence). There are 15 residues in the CDR3.

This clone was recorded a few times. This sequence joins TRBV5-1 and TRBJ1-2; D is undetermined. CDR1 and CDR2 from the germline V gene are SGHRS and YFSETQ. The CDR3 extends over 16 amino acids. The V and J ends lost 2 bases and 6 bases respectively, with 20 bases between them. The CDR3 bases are TGCGCCAGCAGCTTTTCCCCGATGCGGGAAGGCAATGGCTACACCTTC. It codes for CASSFSPMREGNGYTF. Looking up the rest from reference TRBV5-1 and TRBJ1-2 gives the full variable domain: KAGVTQTPRYLIKTRGQQVTLSCSPISGHRSVSWYQQTPGQGLQFLFEYFSETQRNKGNFPGRFSGRQFSNSRSEMNVSTLELGDSALYLCASSFSPMREGNGYTFGSGTRLTVV.

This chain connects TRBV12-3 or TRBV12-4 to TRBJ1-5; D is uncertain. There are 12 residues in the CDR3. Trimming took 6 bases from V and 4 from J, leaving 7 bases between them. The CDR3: CASRNTNQPQHF. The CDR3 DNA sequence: TGTGCCAGCAGGAACACGAATCAGCCCCAGCATTTT.

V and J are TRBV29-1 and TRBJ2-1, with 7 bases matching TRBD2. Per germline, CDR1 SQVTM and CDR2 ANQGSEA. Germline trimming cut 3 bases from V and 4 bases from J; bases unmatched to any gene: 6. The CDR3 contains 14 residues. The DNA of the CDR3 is TGCAGCGTTGACCCTAGCGGACTATACAATGAGCAGTTCTTC. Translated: CSVDPSGLYNEQFF.

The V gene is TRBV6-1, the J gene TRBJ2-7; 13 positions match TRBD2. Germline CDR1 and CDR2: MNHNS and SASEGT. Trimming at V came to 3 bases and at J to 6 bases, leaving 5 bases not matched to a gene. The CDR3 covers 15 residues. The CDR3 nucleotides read TGTGCCAGCAGTGACGGACTAGCGGGGGCCCTCGAGCAGTACTTC. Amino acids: CASSDGLAGALEQYF.